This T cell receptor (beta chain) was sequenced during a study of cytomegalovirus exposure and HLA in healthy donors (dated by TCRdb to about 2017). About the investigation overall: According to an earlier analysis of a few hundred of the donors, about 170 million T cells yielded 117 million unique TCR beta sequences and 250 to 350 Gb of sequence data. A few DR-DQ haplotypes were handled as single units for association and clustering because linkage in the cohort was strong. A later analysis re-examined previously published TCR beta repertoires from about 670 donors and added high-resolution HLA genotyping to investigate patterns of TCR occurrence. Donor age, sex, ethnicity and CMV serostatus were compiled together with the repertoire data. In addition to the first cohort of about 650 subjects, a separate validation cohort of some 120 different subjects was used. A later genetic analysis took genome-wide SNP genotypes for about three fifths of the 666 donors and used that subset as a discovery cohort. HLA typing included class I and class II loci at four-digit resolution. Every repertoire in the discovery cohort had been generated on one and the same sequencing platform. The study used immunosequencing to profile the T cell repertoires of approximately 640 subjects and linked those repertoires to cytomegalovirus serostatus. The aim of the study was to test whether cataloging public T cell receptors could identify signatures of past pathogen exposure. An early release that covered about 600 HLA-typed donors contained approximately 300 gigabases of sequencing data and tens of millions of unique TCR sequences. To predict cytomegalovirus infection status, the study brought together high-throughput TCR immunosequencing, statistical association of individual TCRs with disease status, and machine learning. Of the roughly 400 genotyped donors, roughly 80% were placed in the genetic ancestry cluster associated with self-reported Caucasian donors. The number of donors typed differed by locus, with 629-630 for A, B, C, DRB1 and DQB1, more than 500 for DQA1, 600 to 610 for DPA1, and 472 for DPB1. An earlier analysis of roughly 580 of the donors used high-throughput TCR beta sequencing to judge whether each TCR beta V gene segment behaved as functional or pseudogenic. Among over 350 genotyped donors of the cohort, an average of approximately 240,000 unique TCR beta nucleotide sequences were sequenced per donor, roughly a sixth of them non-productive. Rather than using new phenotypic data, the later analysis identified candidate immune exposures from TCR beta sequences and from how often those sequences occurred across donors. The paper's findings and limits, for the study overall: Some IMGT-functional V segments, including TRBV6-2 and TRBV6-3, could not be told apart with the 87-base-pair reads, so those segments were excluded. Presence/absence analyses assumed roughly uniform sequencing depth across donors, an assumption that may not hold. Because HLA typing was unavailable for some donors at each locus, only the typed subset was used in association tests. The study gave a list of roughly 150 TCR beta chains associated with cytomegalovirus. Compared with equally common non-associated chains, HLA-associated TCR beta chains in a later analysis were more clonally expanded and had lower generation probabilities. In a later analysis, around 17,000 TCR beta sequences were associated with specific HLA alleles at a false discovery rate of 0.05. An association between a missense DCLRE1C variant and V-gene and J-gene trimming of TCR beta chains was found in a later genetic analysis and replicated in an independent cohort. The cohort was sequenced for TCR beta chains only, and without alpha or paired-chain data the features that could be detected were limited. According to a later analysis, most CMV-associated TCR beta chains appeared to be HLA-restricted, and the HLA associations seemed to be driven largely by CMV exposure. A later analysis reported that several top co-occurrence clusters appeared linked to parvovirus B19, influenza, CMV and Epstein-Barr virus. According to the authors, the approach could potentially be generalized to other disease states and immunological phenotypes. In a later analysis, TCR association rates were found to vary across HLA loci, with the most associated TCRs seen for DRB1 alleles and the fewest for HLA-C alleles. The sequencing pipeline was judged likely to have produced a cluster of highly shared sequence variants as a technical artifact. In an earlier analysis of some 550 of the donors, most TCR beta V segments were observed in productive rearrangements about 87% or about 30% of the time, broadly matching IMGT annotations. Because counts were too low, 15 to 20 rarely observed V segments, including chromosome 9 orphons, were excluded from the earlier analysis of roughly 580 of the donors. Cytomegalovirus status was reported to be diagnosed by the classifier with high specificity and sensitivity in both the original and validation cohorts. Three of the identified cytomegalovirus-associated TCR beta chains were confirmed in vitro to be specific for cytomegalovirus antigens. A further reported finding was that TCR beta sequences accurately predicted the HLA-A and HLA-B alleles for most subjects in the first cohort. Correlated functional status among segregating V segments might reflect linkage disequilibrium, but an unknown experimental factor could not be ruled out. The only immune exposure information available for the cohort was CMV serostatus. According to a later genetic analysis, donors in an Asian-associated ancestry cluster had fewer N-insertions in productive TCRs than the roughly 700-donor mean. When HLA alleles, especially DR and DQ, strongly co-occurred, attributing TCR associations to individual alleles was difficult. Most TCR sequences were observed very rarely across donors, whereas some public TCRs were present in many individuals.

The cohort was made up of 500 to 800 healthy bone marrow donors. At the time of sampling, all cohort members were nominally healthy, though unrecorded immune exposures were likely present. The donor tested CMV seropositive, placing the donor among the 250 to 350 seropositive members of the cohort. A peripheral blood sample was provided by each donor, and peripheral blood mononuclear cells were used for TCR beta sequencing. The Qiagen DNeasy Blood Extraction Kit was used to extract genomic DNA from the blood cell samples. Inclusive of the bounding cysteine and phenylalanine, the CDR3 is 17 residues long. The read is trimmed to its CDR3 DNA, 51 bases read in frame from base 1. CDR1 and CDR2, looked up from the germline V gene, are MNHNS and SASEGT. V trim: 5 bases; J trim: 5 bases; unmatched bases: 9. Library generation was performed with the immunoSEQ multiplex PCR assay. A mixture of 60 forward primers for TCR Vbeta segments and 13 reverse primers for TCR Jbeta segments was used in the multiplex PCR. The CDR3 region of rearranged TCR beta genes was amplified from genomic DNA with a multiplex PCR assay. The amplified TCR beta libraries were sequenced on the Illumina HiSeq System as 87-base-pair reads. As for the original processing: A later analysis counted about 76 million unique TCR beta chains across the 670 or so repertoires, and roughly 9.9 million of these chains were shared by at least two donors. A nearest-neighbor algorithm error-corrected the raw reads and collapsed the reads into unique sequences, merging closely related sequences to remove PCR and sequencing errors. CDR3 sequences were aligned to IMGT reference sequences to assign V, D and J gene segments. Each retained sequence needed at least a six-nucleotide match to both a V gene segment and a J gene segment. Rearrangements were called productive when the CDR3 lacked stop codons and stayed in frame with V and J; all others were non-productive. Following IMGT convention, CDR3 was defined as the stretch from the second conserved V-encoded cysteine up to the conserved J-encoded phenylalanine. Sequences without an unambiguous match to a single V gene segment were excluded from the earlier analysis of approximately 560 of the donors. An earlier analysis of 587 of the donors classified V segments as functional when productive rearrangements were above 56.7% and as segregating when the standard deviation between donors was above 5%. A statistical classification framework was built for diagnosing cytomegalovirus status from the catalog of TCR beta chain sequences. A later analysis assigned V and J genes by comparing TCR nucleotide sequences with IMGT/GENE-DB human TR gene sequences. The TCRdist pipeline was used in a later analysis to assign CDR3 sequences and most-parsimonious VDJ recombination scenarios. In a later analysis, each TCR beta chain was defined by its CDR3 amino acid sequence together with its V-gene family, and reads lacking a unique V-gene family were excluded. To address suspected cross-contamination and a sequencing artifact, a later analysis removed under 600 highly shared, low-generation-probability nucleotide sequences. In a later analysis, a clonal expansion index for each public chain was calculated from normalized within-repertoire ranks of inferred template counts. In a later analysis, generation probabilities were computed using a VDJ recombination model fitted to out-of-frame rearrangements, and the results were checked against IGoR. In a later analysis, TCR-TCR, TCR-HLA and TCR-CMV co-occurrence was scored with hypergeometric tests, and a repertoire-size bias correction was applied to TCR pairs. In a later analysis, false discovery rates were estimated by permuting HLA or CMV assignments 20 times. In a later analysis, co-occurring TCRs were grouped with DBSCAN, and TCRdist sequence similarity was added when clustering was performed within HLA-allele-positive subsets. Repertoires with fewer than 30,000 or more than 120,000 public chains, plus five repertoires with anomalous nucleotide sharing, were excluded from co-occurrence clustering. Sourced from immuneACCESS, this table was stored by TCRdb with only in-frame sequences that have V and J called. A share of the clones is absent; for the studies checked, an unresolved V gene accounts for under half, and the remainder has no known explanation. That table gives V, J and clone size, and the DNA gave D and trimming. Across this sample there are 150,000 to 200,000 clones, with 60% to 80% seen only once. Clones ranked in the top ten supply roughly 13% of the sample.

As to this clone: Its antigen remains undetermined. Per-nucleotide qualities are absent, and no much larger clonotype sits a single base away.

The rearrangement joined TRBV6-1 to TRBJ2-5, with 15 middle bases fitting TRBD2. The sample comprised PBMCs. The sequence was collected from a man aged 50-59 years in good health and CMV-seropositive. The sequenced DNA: TGTGCCAGCAGTCAAGGGGGACTAGCGGGGGGAAGGGAGACCCAGTACTTC. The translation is CASSQGGLAGGRETQYF.